This is a list of T cell receptor beta chains from one sample in a study of a mutant IDH1 vaccine in newly diagnosed glioma. Clones were sequenced by immunoSEQ multiplex PCR, and TCRdb holds only the in-frame ones, with some missing. The table records about 33,000 clones, approximately 88% of them present only once. No cognate antigen is known for these TCRs. Sequencing used PBMCs, obtained from a glioma patient whose treatment included an IDH1 peptide vaccine. These receptors were collected from a man aged 35 to 55 with glioma. The CDR3 runs from the conserved cysteine through the conserved F or W.

TRBV29-1	TRBJ2-2	CSVPVGSGELFF
TRBV7-2	TRBJ2-1	CASSLVAQSSYNEQFF
TRBV4-3	TRBJ2-5	CASSQEPAGGTNGETQYF
TRBV5-6	TRBJ1-1	CASSYTLLGTEAFF
TRBV11-2	TRBJ2-5	CASSLEGLIQETQYF
TRBV19	TRBJ1-1	CASSPLSGRMNTEAFF
TRBV10-3	TRBJ2-5	CAISESGGVRGVETQYF
TRBV5-1	TRBJ1-1	CASSFRRVNTEAFF
TRBV10-1	TRBJ1-4	CASSYGGSEEKLFF
TRBV2	TRBJ1-5	CASSPSPGSNQPQHF
TRBV7-9	TRBJ2-2	CASSSPLAGAGELFF
TRBV27	TRBJ2-1	CASSLGSSYNEQFF
TRBV4-1	TRBJ1-4	CASSQGDRAGNEKLFF
TRBV29-1	TRBJ1-1	CSVVRQFDSEAFF
TRBV30	TRBJ1-1	CAWSVSRGRSEAFF
TRBV7-2	TRBJ2-7	CASSSYPGHVDDEQYF
TRBV25-1	TRBJ2-1	CASSESQNDREVANEQFF
TRBV10-1	TRBJ1-5	CASSEQGNQPQHF
TRBV15	TRBJ2-6	CATSRDLLKAAPSSGANVLTF
TRBV27	TRBJ1-6	CASSPEGPLPLHF
TRBV9	TRBJ2-5	CASSSRLWGQETQYF
TRBV28	TRBJ1-4	CASSPEGGKLFF
TRBV19	TRBJ2-5	CASSSDFARGGAETQYF
TRBV4-1	TRBJ1-2	CASSPRTGGVVGYTF
TRBV4-1	TRBJ1-1	CASSQDDRLNTEAFF
TRBV30	TRBJ1-2	CAWSRGAYGYTF
TRBV15	TRBJ2-1	CATSRANSGSLSEQFF
TRBV6-5	TRBJ2-2	CASIARANTGELFF
TRBV29-1	TRBJ1-2	CSVVTGDNYGYTF
TRBV5-1	TRBJ1-1	CASSLAGELRAFF
TRBV15	TRBJ2-1	CATSRGDGGNEQFF
TRBV5-1	TRBJ2-3	CASSLGYGVLTDTQYF
TRBV7-3	TRBJ2-6	CASSLAAGANVLTF
TRBV18	TRBJ1-3	CASSPDPFGQGGSNTIYF
TRBV30	TRBJ2-4	CAWSLAAKNIQYF
TRBV25-1	TRBJ2-1	CASSYFWSGSGSGNEQFF
TRBV6-6	TRBJ2-3	CASSYSISDTQYF
TRBV6-5	TRBJ1-6	CASSYSWGKESPLHF
TRBV5-1	TRBJ1-1	CASSLDPNTEAFF
TRBV6-5	TRBJ1-6	CASRRGEDSPLHF
TRBV5-6	TRBJ1-6	CASSSTGTRNSPLHF
TRBV14	TRBJ2-7	CASSQGVVMHDYEQYF
TRBV29-1	TRBJ1-2	CSAGGGYTF
TRBV7-9	TRBJ2-5	CASSLRDYYEETQYF
TRBV5-6	TRBJ2-5	CASSLGLDRETQYF
TRBV27	TRBJ1-1	CASSPRQGPLMGFEAFF
TRBV18	TRBJ2-1	CASSPGTGDYNEQFF
TRBV5-1	TRBJ1-1	CASSLGGVTEAFF
TRBV6-5	TRBJ2-7	CASSYYQRYEQYF
TRBV5-4	TRBJ2-3	CASSLAGGSTDTQYF
TRBV7-3	TRBJ2-7	CASSPGLAGTGEQYF
TRBV5-1	TRBJ1-1	CASSLANQGGTEAFF
TRBV6-1	TRBJ1-1	CASSEARWGQNTEAFF
TRBV2	TRBJ1-3	CASSLEQGGRNTIYF
TRBV2	TRBJ2-1	CASSRDSRSYNEQFF
TRBV10-3	TRBJ2-1	CAISESGQGRGEQFF
TRBV5-1	TRBJ2-3	CASSPEGRSTDTQYF
TRBV6-1	TRBJ2-5	CASSEAGGAWETQYF
TRBV6-6	TRBJ1-6	CASSKPTGELSPLHF
TRBV5-5	TRBJ1-5	CASSLEGGRRQPQHF